This T cell receptor beta chain is drawn from a study of blood T cell repertoires in COVID-19. Turning to the study itself: The United States, Italy and Spain supplied acute and convalescent COVID-19 samples.

Sequencing used immunoSEQ multiplex PCR; TCRdb keeps in-frame clones, though not all of them. Of around 210,000 clones listed, roughly 85% were seen once; the top ten hold 5.1%. V was cut by 6 bases and J by 2 bases, with 9 bases left in between. Germline CDR1 reads SNHLY; CDR2 reads FYNNEI. CDR3 length: 13 residues. Seattle cases were enrolled at active infection and followed longitudinally. The V and J genes are TRBV2 and TRBJ2-3, with D perhaps matching TRBD2 (6 bases). The receptor comes from a man in his fifties or sixties with COVID-19, enrolled during active disease. What was sequenced was peripheral blood. As DNA, the CDR3 is TGTGCCAGCAGGGGGGGATTCACAGATACGCAGTATTTT. Residues: CASRGGFTDTQYF.